The following is a T cell receptor (beta chain) sequence with its context. Its specificity is not known. This sample was included in a study of shared clonotypes between healthy human individuals. Study in general: Per donor, CD8 memory used one plate, CD8 naive used two, CD4 memory used three and CD4 naive used three. Study-level results: Larger estimated richness was generally recorded for naive subsets relative to memory subsets.

In the original workflow: Junction-only immunoSEQ sequences carried no quality scores, so filtering differed. TCRdb's table, derived via immunoSEQ multiplex PCR, lists solely in-frame clones and lacks some. The D gene and trimming were derived from the DNA, and the V and J assignments and clone size from that table. Of about 2.5 million clones in the sample, just under 95% are singletons; the top ten hold 0.37%. The CDR3 totals 13 residues. CDR1 and CDR2 from the germline V gene are SEHNR and FQNEAQ (reference sequence). The V end was cut by 2 bases, the J end by 9 bases, with 8 bases between. Sequencing input: naive CD4+ T cells from PBMCs. Indicated subset: CD45RA+ positively selected. This clonotype was obtained from a man aged 18 to 35 in good health. Some clones in this sample may be carry-over from other donors' samples. This rearrangement joins TRBV7-9 to TRBJ1-6, with unresolved D. CDR3 sequence reads: CASSLTVTSPLHF. CDR3 nucleotide sequence: TGTGCCAGCAGCTTAACCGTTACTTCACCCCTCCACTTT.